These T cell receptor beta chains were read from a single sample in a study of PD-1 blockade in classical Hodgkin lymphoma. This table comes from immunoSEQ multiplex PCR, and its TCRdb copy is limited to in-frame clones, with some not included. The table shows about 150,000 clones, with nearly 80% occurring only once. The sequences come from peripheral blood mononuclear cells (PBMCs), collected before the second cycle of nivolumab. The receptors come from a human donor with classical Hodgkin lymphoma. The CDR3 runs from the conserved cysteine through the conserved F or W. Fields, in order: V gene, D gene, J gene, clone size, CDR3 DNA, CDR3 protein. A D gene is named only where the DNA matches it firmly. A clone size is listed for some rows: how often the clone was seen (once, few, many), or a class if it is expanded.

V gene: TRBV19; D gene: -; J gene: TRBJ2-7; clone size: -; CDR3 DNA: TGTGCCAGTAGTACCCCTCTCGGGGACGAGCAGTACTTC; CDR3 protein: CASSTPLGDEQYF
V gene: TRBV10-3; D gene: -; J gene: TRBJ1-5; clone size: once; CDR3 DNA: TGTGCCAGTATCCCTGGGGGGATTGGTCAGCCCCAGCATTTT; CDR3 protein: CASIPGGIGQPQHF
V gene: TRBV27; D gene: TRBD2; J gene: TRBJ2-2; clone size: -; CDR3 DNA: TGTGCCAGCAGTTCGTCCGGGACTACATACACCGGGGAGCTGTTTTTT; CDR3 protein: CASSSSGTTYTGELFF
V gene: TRBV6-5; D gene: -; J gene: TRBJ2-3; clone size: -; CDR3 DNA: TGTGCCAGCAGTTTCAGGGAGGGCACAGATACGCAGTATTTT; CDR3 protein: CASSFREGTDTQYF
V gene: TRBV15; D gene: TRBD1; J gene: TRBJ1-1; clone size: -; CDR3 DNA: TGTGCCACCAGCAGAGACATCCCAGGGGGCGCGGACACTGAAGCTTTCTTT; CDR3 protein: CATSRDIPGGADTEAFF
V gene: TRBV6-6; D gene: -; J gene: TRBJ1-5; clone size: -; CDR3 DNA: TGTGCCAGCAAAACAGGGAGCGGTCAGCCCCAGCATTTT; CDR3 protein: CASKTGSGQPQHF
V gene: TRBV5-6; D gene: TRBD1; J gene: TRBJ1-6; clone size: -; CDR3 DNA: TGTGCCAGCAGCTTGGCGGCAGGGGGGCCCAATTCACCCCTCCACTTT; CDR3 protein: CASSLAAGGPNSPLHF
V gene: TRBV5-4; D gene: -; J gene: TRBJ1-1; clone size: few; CDR3 DNA: TGTGCCAGCAGCTTGGCAACAGGGTTGACTGAAGCTTTCTTT; CDR3 protein: CASSLATGLTEAFF
V gene: TRBV6-1; D gene: -; J gene: TRBJ1-1; clone size: -; CDR3 DNA: TGTGCCAGCAGTGAAGCGACCCTGGGGTTAGGTACTGAAGCTTTCTTT; CDR3 protein: CASSEATLGLGTEAFF
V gene: TRBV5-1; D gene: -; J gene: TRBJ2-1; clone size: -; CDR3 DNA: TGCGCCAGCAGCTGGGCAGGGCCTAATGAGCAGTTCTTC; CDR3 protein: CASSWAGPNEQFF
V gene: TRBV30; D gene: -; J gene: TRBJ1-2; clone size: few; CDR3 DNA: TGTGCCTGGAGTGTAGTGACCTATGGCTACACCTTC; CDR3 protein: CAWSVVTYGYTF
V gene: TRBV6-5; D gene: TRBD2; J gene: TRBJ2-7; clone size: -; CDR3 DNA: TGTGCCAGCAGATCTCTAGCGGGGGGTGGGTACGAGCAGTACTTC; CDR3 protein: CASRSLAGGGYEQYF
V gene: TRBV19; D gene: -; J gene: TRBJ2-1; clone size: -; CDR3 DNA: TGTGCCAGTAGTCCCCTGGCAGGGTCTCACAATGAGCAGTTCTTC; CDR3 protein: CASSPLAGSHNEQFF
V gene: TRBV28; D gene: TRBD1; J gene: TRBJ2-5; clone size: -; CDR3 DNA: TGTGCCAGCAGTTTCTACAGGGGATGGAAGACCCAGTACTTC; CDR3 protein: CASSFYRGWKTQYF
V gene: TRBV7-2; D gene: -; J gene: TRBJ2-1; clone size: -; CDR3 DNA: TGTGCCAGCAGCTTACCTCCTAGTCCTGAGCAGTTCTTC; CDR3 protein: CASSLPPSPEQFF
V gene: TRBV9; D gene: -; J gene: TRBJ1-1; clone size: few; CDR3 DNA: TGTGCCAGCACCTATCTCGGGAACACTGAAGCTTTCTTT; CDR3 protein: CASTYLGNTEAFF
V gene: TRBV6-5; D gene: -; J gene: TRBJ1-1; clone size: -; CDR3 DNA: TGTGCCAGCAGAACAGGGAACACTGAAGCTTTCTTT; CDR3 protein: CASRTGNTEAFF
V gene: TRBV4-2; D gene: -; J gene: TRBJ1-1; clone size: -; CDR3 DNA: TGTGCCAGCAGCCAAGATTTTGGGGGGAACACTGAAGCTTTCTTT; CDR3 protein: CASSQDFGGNTEAFF
V gene: TRBV6-5; D gene: -; J gene: TRBJ1-6; clone size: -; CDR3 DNA: TGTGCCGGCGGACGGAGGAATTCACCCCTCCACTTT; CDR3 protein: CAGGRRNSPLHF
V gene: TRBV5-1; D gene: TRBD1; J gene: TRBJ2-7; clone size: -; CDR3 DNA: TGCGCCAGCAGCTCAACCGGGACAGGTACCTACGAGCAGTACTTC; CDR3 protein: CASSSTGTGTYEQYF
V gene: TRBV7-2; D gene: -; J gene: TRBJ1-5; clone size: -; CDR3 DNA: TGTGCCAGCAGCTTGAGGACAAGCAATCAGCCCCAGCATTTT; CDR3 protein: CASSLRTSNQPQHF
V gene: TRBV10-2; D gene: -; J gene: TRBJ1-2; clone size: -; CDR3 DNA: TGCGCCAGCAAGGGAACAGTCGATGGCTACACCTTC; CDR3 protein: CASKGTVDGYTF